This T cell receptor (beta chain) was documented in a study of blood T cell repertoires in COVID-19. Across the study: Samples of COVID-19 (acute and convalescent) were obtained from the United States, Italy and Spain. Sources were T cells, B-cell-depleted T cells, or PBMCs; the material itself was cDNA or gDNA.

This CDR3 has 15 amino acids. With 0 bases removed from V and 2 bases from J, the gap between germline ends came to 10 bases. Germline CDR1 is SEHNR and CDR2 is FQNEAQ (reference sequence). Study processing details: Estimation of nucleated cell counts was performed using reference gene primer amplification. Method: immunoSEQ multiplex PCR; TCRdb's copy keeps in-frame clones and lacks some. The V and J calls and the clone size are those of that table, but D and trimming were determined from the DNA. The sample includes around 13,000 clones, approximately 83% of them seen just once. J is TRBJ2-5 and V is TRBV7-9; possible D gene TRBD1, 5 bases. This TCR was recovered from an older woman with acute or convalescent COVID-19. Input material: peripheral blood. This CDR3 is CASSLADTLQETQYF. DNA for the CDR3: TGTGCCAGCAGCTTAGCGGACACCTTACAAGAGACCCAGTACTTC.